The following is a TCR beta chain sequence with its context. The antigen is not known. PCR amplification relied on 60 Vbeta primers (plus 13 Jbeta primers). Method: immunoSEQ multiplex PCR; TCRdb's copy keeps in-frame clones and lacks some. Of under 90,000 clones listed, 75% to 85% were seen once; the top ten hold approximately 3.4%. This sample was taken from a study of cytomegalovirus exposure and HLA in healthy donors. Overall study: An earlier analysis found roughly 100 million unique TCR beta sequences from approximately 200 million T cells.

Overall study results and limits: In an earlier analysis, about 87% or about 30%: the productive usage of most TCR beta V segments. Sequencing artifact likely explains a cluster of highly shared sequence variants.

V lost 1 base to trimming and J lost 2 bases, with 14 bases between them. The CDR3 consists of 15 residues. In germline, CDR1 is GTSNPN, CDR2 SVGIG (reference sequence). The sample comprised PBMCs. J is TRBJ1-1 and V is TRBV30, with D possibly being TRBD1 (5 bases). This TCR derives from a middle-aged man in good health and CMV-seronegative. The CDR3 bases are TGTGCCTGGAGTGACCCCCTAGGGGTTAACACTGAAGCTTTCTTT. Its translation is CAWSDPLGVNTEAFF.